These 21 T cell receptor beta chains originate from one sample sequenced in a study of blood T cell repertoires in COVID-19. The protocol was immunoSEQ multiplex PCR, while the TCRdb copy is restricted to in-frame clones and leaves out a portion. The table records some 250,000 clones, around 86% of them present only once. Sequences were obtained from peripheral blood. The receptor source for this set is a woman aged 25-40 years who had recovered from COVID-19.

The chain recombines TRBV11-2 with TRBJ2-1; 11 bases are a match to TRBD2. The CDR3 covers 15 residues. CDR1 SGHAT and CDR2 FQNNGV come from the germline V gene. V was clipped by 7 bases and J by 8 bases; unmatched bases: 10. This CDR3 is CASNLAGGPQDEQFF. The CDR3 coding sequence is TGTGCCAGCAATTTAGCGGGGGGGCCTCAAGATGAGCAGTTCTTC.

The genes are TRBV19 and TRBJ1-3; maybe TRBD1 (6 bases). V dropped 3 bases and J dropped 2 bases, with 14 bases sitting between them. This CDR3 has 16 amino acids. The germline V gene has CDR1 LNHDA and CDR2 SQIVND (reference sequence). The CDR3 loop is CASSMGQGIAGNTIYF. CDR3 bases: TGTGCCAGTAGTATGGGGCAGGGGATTGCTGGAAACACCATATATTTT.

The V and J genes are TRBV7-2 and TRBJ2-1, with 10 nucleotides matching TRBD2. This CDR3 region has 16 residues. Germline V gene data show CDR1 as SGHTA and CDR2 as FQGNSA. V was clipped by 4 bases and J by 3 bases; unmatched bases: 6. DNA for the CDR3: TGTGCCAGCAGCTACATAGCGGGGGGCTACTACAATGAGCAGTTCTTC. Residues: CASSYIAGGYYNEQFF. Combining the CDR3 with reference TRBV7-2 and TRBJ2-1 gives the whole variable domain GAGVSQSPSNKVTEKGKDVELRCDPISGHTALYWYRQSLGQGLEFLIYFQGNSAPDKSGLPSDRFSAERTGGSVSTLTIQRTQQEDSAVYLCASSYIAGGYYNEQFFGPGTRLTVL.

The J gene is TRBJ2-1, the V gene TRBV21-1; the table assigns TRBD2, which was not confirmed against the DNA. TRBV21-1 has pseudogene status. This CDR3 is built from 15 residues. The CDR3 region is CASSGRGGAYNEQFF. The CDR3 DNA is TGTGCCAGCAGCGGAAGGGGGGGCGCCTACAATGAGCAGTTCTTC.

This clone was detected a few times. For the CDR3, the DNA is TGTGCCAGTACCCTAGCGGGGGGGACCACCGGGGAGCTGTTTTTT. This sequence encodes CASTLAGGTTGELFF. The chain combines TRBV19 with TRBJ2-2, with 12 bases lining up with TRBD2. From germline, CDR1 is LNHDA and CDR2 SQIVND (reference sequence). Trimming cost V 7 bases and J 4 bases; bases outside gene matches: 4. This CDR3 has 15 residues.

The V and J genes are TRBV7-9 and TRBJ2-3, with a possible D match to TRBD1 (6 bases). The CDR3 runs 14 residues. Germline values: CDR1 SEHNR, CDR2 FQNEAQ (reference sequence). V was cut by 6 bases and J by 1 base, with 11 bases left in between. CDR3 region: CASSSRGGTDTQYF. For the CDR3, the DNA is TGTGCCAGCAGTTCCAGGGGAGGCACAGATACGCAGTATTTT.

The CDR3 nucleotides are TGTGCCAGTAGCCCAACTAGCGGGACTTACAATGAGCAGTTCTTC. Protein: CASSPTSGTYNEQFF. The chain combines TRBV19 with TRBJ2-1; 10 bases map to TRBD2. After removal of 6 bases from V and 4 bases from J, the junction contained 6 bases not matched to a gene. Germline CDR1 LNHDA, CDR2 SQIVND (reference sequence). The CDR3 consists of 15 residues.

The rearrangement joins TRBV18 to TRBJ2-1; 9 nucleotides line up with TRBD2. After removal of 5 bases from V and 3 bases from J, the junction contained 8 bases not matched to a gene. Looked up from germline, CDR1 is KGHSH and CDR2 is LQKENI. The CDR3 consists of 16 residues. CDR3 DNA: TGTGCCAGCTCATCCAAAGCGGGGGGCAGCTACAATGAGCAGTTCTTC. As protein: CASSSKAGGSYNEQFF.

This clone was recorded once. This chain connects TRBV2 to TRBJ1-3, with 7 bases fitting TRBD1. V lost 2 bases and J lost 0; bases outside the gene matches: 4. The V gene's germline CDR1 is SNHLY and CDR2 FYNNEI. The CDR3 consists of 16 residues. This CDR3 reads CASSEYQGGSGNTIYF. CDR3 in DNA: TGTGCCAGCAGTGAATACCAGGGGGGCTCTGGAAACACCATATATTTT.

CDR3 in DNA: TGTGCCAGCTCCCCTACCATCGCAAGCCCCGGGGAGCTGTTTTTT. It translates to CASSPTIASPGELFF. The V call is TRBV18, the J call TRBJ2-2; no clear D. V gave up 6 bases and J gave up 6 bases, with 17 bases separating them. This CDR3 region has 15 residues. Germline values: CDR1 KGHSH, CDR2 LQKENI.

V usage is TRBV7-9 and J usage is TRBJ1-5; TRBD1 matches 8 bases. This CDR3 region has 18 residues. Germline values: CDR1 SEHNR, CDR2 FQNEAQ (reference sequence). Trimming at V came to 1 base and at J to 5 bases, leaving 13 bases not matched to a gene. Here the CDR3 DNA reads TGTGCCAGCAGCTTAGTAGGGGACAGGTTACGAGGTGATCAGCCCCAGCATTTT. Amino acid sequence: CASSLVGDRLRGDQPQHF.

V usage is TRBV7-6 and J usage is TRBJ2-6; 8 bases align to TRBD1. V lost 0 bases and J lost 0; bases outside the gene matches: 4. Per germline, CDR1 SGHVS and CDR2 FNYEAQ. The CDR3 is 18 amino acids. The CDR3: CASSLAGTGLSGANVLTF. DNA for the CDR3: TGTGCCAGCAGCTTAGCCGGGACAGGTCTCTCTGGGGCCAACGTCCTGACTTTC.

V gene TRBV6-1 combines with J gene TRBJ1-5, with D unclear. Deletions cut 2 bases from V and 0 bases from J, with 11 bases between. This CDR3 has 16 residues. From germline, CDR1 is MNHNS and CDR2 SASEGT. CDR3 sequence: CASSELTHNSNQPQHF. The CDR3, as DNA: TGTGCCAGCAGTGAACTTACACATAATAGCAATCAGCCCCAGCATTTT.

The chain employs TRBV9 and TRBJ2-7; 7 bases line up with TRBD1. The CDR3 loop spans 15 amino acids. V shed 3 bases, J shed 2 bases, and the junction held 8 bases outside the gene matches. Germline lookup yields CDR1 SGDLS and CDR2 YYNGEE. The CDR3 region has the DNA TGTGCCAGCAGCGCCCGGGACAGACCTCCCTACGAGCAGTACTTC. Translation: CASSARDRPPYEQYF.

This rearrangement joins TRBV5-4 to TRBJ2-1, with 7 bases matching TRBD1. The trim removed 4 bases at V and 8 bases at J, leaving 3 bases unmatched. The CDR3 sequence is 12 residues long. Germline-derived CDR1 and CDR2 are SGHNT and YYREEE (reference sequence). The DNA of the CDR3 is TGTGCCAGCAGCCAGACAGGGTATGAGCAGTTCTTC. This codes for CASSQTGYEQFF. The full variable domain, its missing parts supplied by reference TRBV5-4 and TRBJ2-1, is ETGVTQSPTHLIKTRGQQVTLRCSSQSGHNTVSWYQQALGQGPQFIFQYYREEENGRGNFPPRFSGLQFPNYSSELNVNALELDDSALYLCASSQTGYEQFFGPGTRLTVL.

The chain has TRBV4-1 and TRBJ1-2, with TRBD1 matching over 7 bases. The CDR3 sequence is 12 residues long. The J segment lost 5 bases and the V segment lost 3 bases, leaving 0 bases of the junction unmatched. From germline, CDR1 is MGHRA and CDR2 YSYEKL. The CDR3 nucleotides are TGCGCCAGCAGCCAGACAGGGTATGGCTACACCTTC. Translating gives CASSQTGYGYTF.

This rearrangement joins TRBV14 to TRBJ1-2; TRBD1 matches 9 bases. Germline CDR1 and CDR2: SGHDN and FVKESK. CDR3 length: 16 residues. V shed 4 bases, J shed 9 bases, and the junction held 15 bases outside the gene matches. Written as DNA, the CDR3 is TGTGCCAGCAGCCCTCTCATGAGACAGGGGGAAGGTAGCTACACCTTC. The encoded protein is CASSPLMRQGEGSYTF. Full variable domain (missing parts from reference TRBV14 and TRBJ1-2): EAGVTQFPSHSVIEKGQTVTLRCDPISGHDNLYWYRRVMGKEIKFLLHFVKESKQDESGMPNNRFLAERTGGTYSTLKVQPAELEDSGVYFCASSPLMRQGEGSYTFGSGTRLTVV.

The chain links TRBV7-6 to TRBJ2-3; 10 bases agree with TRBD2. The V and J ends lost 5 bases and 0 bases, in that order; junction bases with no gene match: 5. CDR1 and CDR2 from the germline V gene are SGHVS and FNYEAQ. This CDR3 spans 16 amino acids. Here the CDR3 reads CASSPSGGQSTDTQYF. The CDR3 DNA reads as TGTGCCAGCAGCCCTAGCGGGGGCCAAAGCACAGATACGCAGTATTTT.

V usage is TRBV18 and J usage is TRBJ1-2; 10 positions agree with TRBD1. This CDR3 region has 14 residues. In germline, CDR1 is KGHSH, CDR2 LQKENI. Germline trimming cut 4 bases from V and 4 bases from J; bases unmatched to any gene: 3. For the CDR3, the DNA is TGTGCCAGCTCACAGGGACAGGGGATCTATGGCTACACCTTC. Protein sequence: CASSQGQGIYGYTF. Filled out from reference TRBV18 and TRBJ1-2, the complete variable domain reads NAGVMQNPRHLVRRRGQEARLRCSPMKGHSHVYWYRQLPEEGLKFMVYLQKENIIDESGMPKERFSAEFPKEGPSILRIQQVVRGDSAAYFCASSQGQGIYGYTFGSGTRLTVV.

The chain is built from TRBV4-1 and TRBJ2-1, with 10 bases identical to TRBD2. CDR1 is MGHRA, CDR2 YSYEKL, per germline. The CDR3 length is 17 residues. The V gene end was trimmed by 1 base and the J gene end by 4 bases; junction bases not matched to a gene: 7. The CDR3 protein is CASSQVLAGAVYNEQFF. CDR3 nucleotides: TGCGCCAGCAGCCAAGTCCTAGCGGGGGCCGTATACAATGAGCAGTTCTTC.

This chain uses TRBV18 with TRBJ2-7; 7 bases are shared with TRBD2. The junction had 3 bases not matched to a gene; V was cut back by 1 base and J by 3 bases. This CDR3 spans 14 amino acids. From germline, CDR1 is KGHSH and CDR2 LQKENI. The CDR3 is CASSPRGGDYEQYF. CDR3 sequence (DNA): TGTGCCAGCTCACCACGGGGGGGAGACTACGAGCAGTACTTC.